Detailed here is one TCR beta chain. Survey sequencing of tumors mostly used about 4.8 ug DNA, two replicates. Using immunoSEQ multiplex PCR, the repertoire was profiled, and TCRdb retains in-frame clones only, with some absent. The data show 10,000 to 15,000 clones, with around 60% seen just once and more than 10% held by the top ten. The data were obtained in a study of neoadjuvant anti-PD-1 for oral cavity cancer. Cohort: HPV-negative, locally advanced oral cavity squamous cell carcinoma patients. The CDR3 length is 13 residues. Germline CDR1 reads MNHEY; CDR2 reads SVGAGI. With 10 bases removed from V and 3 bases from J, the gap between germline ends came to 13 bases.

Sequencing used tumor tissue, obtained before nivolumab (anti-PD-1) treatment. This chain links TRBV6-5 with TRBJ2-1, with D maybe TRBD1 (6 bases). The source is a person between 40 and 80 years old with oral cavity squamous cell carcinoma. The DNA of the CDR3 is TGTGCCACCGGGACAAGTATCTACAATGAGCAGTTCTTC. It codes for CATGTSIYNEQFF.